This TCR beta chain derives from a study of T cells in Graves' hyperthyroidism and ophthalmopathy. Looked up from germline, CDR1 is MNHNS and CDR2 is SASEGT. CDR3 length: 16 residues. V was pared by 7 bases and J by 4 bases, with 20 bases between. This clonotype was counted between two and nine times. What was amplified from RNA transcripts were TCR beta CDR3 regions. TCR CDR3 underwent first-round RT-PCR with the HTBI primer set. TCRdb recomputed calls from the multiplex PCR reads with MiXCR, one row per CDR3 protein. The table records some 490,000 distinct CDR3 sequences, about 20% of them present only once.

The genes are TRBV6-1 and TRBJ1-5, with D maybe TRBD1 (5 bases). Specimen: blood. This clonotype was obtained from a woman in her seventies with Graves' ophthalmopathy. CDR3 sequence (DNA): TGTGCCAGCATCCTTTTATGGGGGGGAGGGAATCAGCCCCAGCATTTT. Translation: CASILLWGGGNQPQHF.